This T cell receptor beta chain was profiled in a study of cytomegalovirus exposure and HLA in healthy donors (dated by TCRdb to 2015 to 2018). Turning to the overall study: According to an earlier analysis of 587 of the donors, some 180 million T cells yielded approximately 120 million unique TCR beta sequences and about 300 Gb of sequence data. An early release covering approximately 600 HLA-typed donors comprised approximately 290 gigabases of sequencing data and around 80 million unique TCR sequences. The genetic ancestry cluster associated with self-reported Caucasian donors included around 76% of the roughly 400 genotyped donors. The study was designed to test whether signatures of past pathogen exposure could be identified by cataloging public T cell receptors. The study used immunosequencing to profile the T cell repertoires of 666 subjects and linked those repertoires to cytomegalovirus serostatus. In addition to the first cohort of roughly 700 subjects, a separate validation cohort of approximately 130 different subjects was used. High-throughput TCR immunosequencing, statistical association of individual TCRs with disease status, and machine learning were combined to predict cytomegalovirus infection status. A later analysis re-analyzed previously published TCR beta repertoires from 660 or so donors and added high-resolution HLA genotyping to study TCR occurrence patterns. The later analysis used no new phenotypic data to find candidate immune exposures, relying instead on TCR beta sequences and their occurrence across donors. To decide whether each TCR beta V gene segment behaved as functional or pseudogenic, an earlier analysis of some 600 of the donors relied on high-throughput TCR beta sequencing. Donor age, sex, ethnicity and CMV serostatus were compiled together with the repertoire data. A later genetic analysis took genome-wide SNP genotypes for about three fifths of the 666 donors and used that subset as a discovery cohort. All discovery cohort repertoires had been generated on a single sequencing platform. Class I and class II HLA loci were covered by the typing at four-digit resolution. Typing coverage differed by locus: A, B, C, DRB1 and DQB1 were typed in roughly 629-640 donors, DQA1 in 522, DPA1 in 600 to 610, and DPB1 in 472. Because of strong linkage in the cohort, four to six DR-DQ haplotypes were treated as single units for association and clustering. Among roughly 400 genotyped donors of the cohort, an average of around 240,000 unique TCR beta nucleotide sequences was sequenced per donor, of which approximately 18% were non-productive. Results and caveats for the whole study, not just this receptor: The presence/absence analyses assumed that sequencing depth was roughly uniform across donors, and that assumption may not be true. Most TCR sequences were seen in very few donors, while some public TCRs were found in many individuals. Fewer than 20 rarely observed V segments, including chromosome 9 orphons, were excluded from the earlier analysis of approximately 600 of the donors because counts were too low. A later analysis found that most CMV-associated TCR beta chains appeared HLA-restricted, with HLA associations seemingly driven largely by CMV exposure. A later analysis found that TCR association rates varied across HLA loci, with DRB1 alleles showing the most associated TCRs and HLA-C alleles the fewest. At a false discovery rate of 0.05, a later analysis linked around 17,000 TCR beta sequences to specific HLA alleles. In a later genetic analysis, a missense DCLRE1C variant was associated with V-gene and J-gene trimming of TCR beta chains, and the association was replicated in an independent cohort. The study gave a list of 150 to 200 TCR beta chains associated with cytomegalovirus. According to a later analysis, parvovirus B19, influenza, CMV and Epstein-Barr virus appeared linked to several top co-occurrence clusters. When HLA alleles, especially DR and DQ, strongly co-occurred, TCR associations were difficult to assign to individual alleles. The 87-base-pair reads could not distinguish some IMGT-functional V segments, including TRBV6-2 and TRBV6-3, so those segments were excluded. The authors suggested that the approach could potentially be generalized to other disease states and immunological phenotypes. In vitro tests confirmed that a few of the cytomegalovirus-associated TCR beta chains recognize cytomegalovirus antigens. In a later analysis, HLA-associated TCR beta chains showed more clonal expansion and lower generation probabilities than non-associated chains that were equally common. HLA typing was unavailable for some donors at each locus, so association tests used only the typed subset. The cohort was sequenced for TCR beta chains only, and without alpha or paired-chain data the features that could be detected were limited. A further reported finding was that TCR beta sequences accurately predicted the HLA-A and HLA-B alleles for most subjects in the first cohort. In an earlier analysis of some 640 of the donors, most TCR beta V segments were observed in productive rearrangements about 90% or about 30% of the time, broadly matching IMGT annotations. In both the original and validation cohorts, the classifier was reported to diagnose cytomegalovirus status with high specificity and sensitivity. According to a later genetic analysis, donors in an Asian-associated ancestry cluster had fewer N-insertions in productive TCRs than the approximately 700-donor mean. Linkage disequilibrium might explain the correlated functional status among segregating V segments, but an unknown experimental factor could not be excluded. A group of highly shared sequence variants was considered likely to be a technical artifact of the sequencing pipeline. Immune exposure information for the cohort was limited to CMV serostatus.

The library was generated by the immunoSEQ multiplex PCR assay. The multiplex PCR relied on a mix of 60 forward primers for TCR Vbeta segments and 13 reverse primers for TCR Jbeta segments. Amplification of the CDR3 region of rearranged TCR beta genes was performed with a multiplex PCR assay on genomic DNA. On the Illumina HiSeq System, the amplified TCR beta libraries were sequenced as 87-base-pair reads. In the source study's methods: A later analysis tallied 80 million to 95 million unique TCR beta chains across the 600 to 700 repertoires, and about 12 million of those chains were shared by two or more donors. Raw reads were error-corrected and collapsed into unique sequences by a nearest-neighbor algorithm in which closely related sequences were merged to remove PCR and sequencing errors. CDR3 sequences were aligned to IMGT reference sequences to assign V, D and J gene segments. For a sequence to be retained, at least a six-nucleotide match to both a V gene segment and a J gene segment was required. A rearrangement counted as productive if the CDR3 had no stop codons and remained in frame with V and J, and every other rearrangement counted as non-productive. CDR3 was defined by IMGT convention, running from the second conserved V-encoded cysteine to the conserved J-encoded phenylalanine. Sequences without an unambiguous match to a single V gene segment were excluded from the earlier analysis of approximately 560 of the donors. An earlier analysis of about 590 of the donors classified V segments as functional when productive rearrangements were above 56.7% and as segregating when the standard deviation between donors was above 5%. To diagnose cytomegalovirus status from the catalog of TCR beta chain sequences, a statistical classification framework was built. A later analysis assigned V and J genes by comparing TCR nucleotide sequences with IMGT/GENE-DB human TR gene sequences. Using the TCRdist pipeline, a later analysis assigned CDR3 sequences along with most-parsimonious VDJ recombination scenarios. In a later analysis, every TCR beta chain was defined by the combination of its CDR3 amino acid sequence and its V-gene family, and reads without a unique V-gene family were dropped. A later analysis removed several hundred highly shared, low-generation-probability nucleotide sequences to deal with suspected cross-contamination and a sequencing artifact. For each public chain, a later analysis derived a clonal expansion index from normalized ranks of inferred template counts within each repertoire. Generation probabilities in a later analysis came from a VDJ recombination model fitted to out-of-frame rearrangements, and those results were checked against IGoR. In a later analysis, TCR-TCR, TCR-HLA and TCR-CMV co-occurrence was scored with hypergeometric tests, and a repertoire-size bias correction was applied to TCR pairs. In a later analysis, false discovery rates were estimated by permuting HLA or CMV assignments 20 times. In a later analysis, co-occurring TCRs were grouped using DBSCAN, with TCRdist sequence similarity added in when clustering inside HLA-allele-positive subsets. For co-occurrence clustering, repertoires with fewer than 30,000 or more than 120,000 public chains were excluded, along with five repertoires with anomalous nucleotide sharing. Drawn from immuneACCESS, this table holds only the in-frame rearrangements with V and J called that TCRdb kept. Clones are partly lost; checked studies trace under half to an unresolved V gene and leave the rest unexplained. Clone size and the V and J calls come from that table; the DNA yielded D and trimming. The sample table contains about 140,000 clones; only one count was recorded for about 72% of them. Of the sample, approximately 2% falls within the top ten clones.

The cohort comprised some 700 healthy bone marrow donors. All cohort members were sampled while nominally healthy, although unrecorded immune exposures were likely present. The donor was CMV seronegative and was included in the group of over 300 seronegative cohort members. A peripheral blood sample was provided by each donor, and peripheral blood mononuclear cells were used for TCR beta sequencing. The Qiagen DNeasy Blood Extraction Kit was used to extract genomic DNA from the blood cell samples. About this clone itself: No cognate antigen has been identified for it. Base qualities are not recorded, but no much larger clone differs from it by a single base.

CDR3 length: 15 amino acids, cysteine to phenylalanine. Only CDR3 DNA is held: 45 bases, read in frame from base 1. The junction shows trimming of 5 bases on V and 7 bases on J, and the gene matches do not reach 7 bases of it. The CDR1 and CDR2 encoded by the germline V gene are MNHEY and SVGAGI. The chain links TRBV6-5 with TRBJ1-6; TRBD1 lines up with 8 middle nucleotides. Sample: PBMCs. This TCR was recovered from a man aged 35-49 years in good health and CMV-seronegative. The DNA sequence reads TGTGCCAGCAGTGTGACAGGGGTTAGAAATTCACCCCTCCACTTT. It is translated as CASSVTGVRNSPLHF.